Listed below are T cell receptor beta chains from one sample, sequenced in a study of cytomegalovirus exposure and HLA in healthy donors. Data came from immunoSEQ multiplex PCR; TCRdb stores just in-frame clones and leaves some out. The repertoire consists of 55,000 to 80,000 clones, with about four fifths occurring once and the leading ten covering under 2%. The sequenced sample was PBMCs. These receptor sequences come from a man younger than 35 in good health and CMV-seronegative. Both conserved end residues are part of each CDR3. The order of the fields is clone size, D gene, J gene, V gene, CDR3 protein, CDR3 DNA. D genes are given only for firm matches. Not every row has a clone size; where given, it reads once, few, many or a size class.

clone size: NA
D gene: NA
J gene: TRBJ2-1
V gene: TRBV10-2
CDR3 protein: CASRTGSSYNEQFF
CDR3 DNA: TGCGCCAGCCGAACAGGGAGCTCCTACAATGAGCAGTTCTTC

clone size: few
D gene: NA
J gene: TRBJ2-2
V gene: TRBV5-1
CDR3 protein: CASSFGNTGELFF
CDR3 DNA: TGCGCCAGCAGCTTCGGGAACACCGGGGAGCTGTTTTTT

clone size: NA
D gene: TRBD1
J gene: TRBJ2-2
V gene: TRBV6-5
CDR3 protein: CASKIDRERAGELFF
CDR3 DNA: TGTGCCAGCAAAATCGACAGGGAAAGGGCCGGGGAGCTGTTTTTT

clone size: NA
D gene: NA
J gene: TRBJ2-1
V gene: TRBV19
CDR3 protein: CASSSRGDNEQFF
CDR3 DNA: TGTGCCAGTAGTTCGCGGGGCGACAATGAGCAGTTCTTC

clone size: NA
D gene: NA
J gene: TRBJ2-1
V gene: TRBV7-2
CDR3 protein: CASSLRAGLRGNEQFF
CDR3 DNA: TGTGCCAGCAGCTTACGAGCAGGTCTTAGAGGGAATGAGCAGTTCTTC

clone size: once
D gene: TRBD2
J gene: TRBJ2-7
V gene: TRBV18
CDR3 protein: CASSPLPGGGSYEQYF
CDR3 DNA: TGTGCCAGCTCACCACTCCCCGGGGGGGGGTCCTACGAGCAGTACTTC

clone size: NA
D gene: TRBD1
J gene: TRBJ2-7
V gene: TRBV2
CDR3 protein: CASSGRDRATEQYF
CDR3 DNA: TGTGCCAGCAGCGGCCGGGACAGGGCCACCGAGCAGTACTTC

clone size: NA
D gene: NA
J gene: TRBJ1-5
V gene: TRBV4-1
CDR3 protein: CASSRDLSYSNQPQHF
CDR3 DNA: TGCGCCAGCAGCCGAGACCTAAGCTATAGCAATCAGCCCCAGCATTTT

clone size: NA
D gene: TRBD1
J gene: TRBJ1-2
V gene: TRBV29-1
CDR3 protein: CSGGTGNYGYTF
CDR3 DNA: TGCAGCGGTGGGACAGGGAACTATGGCTACACCTTC

clone size: NA
D gene: TRBD1
J gene: TRBJ1-2
V gene: TRBV13
CDR3 protein: CASSSRWDRLYGYTF
CDR3 DNA: TGTGCCAGCAGCTCACGTTGGGACAGACTCTATGGCTACACCTTC